The clone carrying this TCR beta chain was observed at least ten times. The data are from a study of patients and donors after allogeneic stem cell transplantation. TCRdb redid the calling of the RT-PCR reads with MiXCR, one entry per CDR3 protein. The table includes about 87,000 distinct CDR3 sequences, around 5% detected once. The sequenced sample was blood, either unsorted or a sorted T cell fraction (not recorded which). The TCR originated in a human donor who was either an allogeneic HSCT recipient or a stem cell or donor lymphocyte infusion donor (not recorded which). It is not recorded whose cells these are; they may come from a transplant donor.

CDR3 bases: TGTGCCAGCAGCGTAGGAGTGGGACCGGAGAGGGCTTTCTTT. As protein: CASSVGVGPERAFF. The genes are TRBV9 and TRBJ1-1; TRBD1 is a possible D gene (5 bases). The CDR3 sequence is 14 residues long. The V end lost 0 bases, the J end lost 11 bases, and 17 bases lay between the germline ends. Germline V gene sequence: CDR1 SGDLS, CDR2 YYNGEE.